These T cell receptor beta chains were read from a single sample in a study of cytomegalovirus exposure and HLA in healthy donors. The protocol was immunoSEQ multiplex PCR, while the TCRdb copy is restricted to in-frame clones and leaves out a portion. This sample's table reports about 130,000 clones. The sequenced sample consisted of PBMCs. Receptor source: a man in his forties in good health and CMV-seronegative. CDR3s include the opening cysteine and the closing phenylalanine or tryptophan. The D gene is left open where the match is weak.

>-|TRBJ2-6|TRBV7-6
TGTGCCAGCAGCTTAGAGGGGGCTGGGGCCAACGTCCTGACTTTC
CASSLEGAGANVLTF
>-|TRBJ2-1|TRBV7-3
TGTGCCAGCAGCTTCCTGGGAGGGGGGGGCTACAATGAGCAGTTCTTC
CASSFLGGGGYNEQFF
>-|TRBJ2-2|TRBV19
TGTGCCAGTAGCAACGCCGTCAGGGTGGCCCTCACCGGGGAGCTGTTTTTT
CASSNAVRVALTGELFF
>TRBD2|TRBJ2-3|TRBV14
TGTGCCAGCAGCCATATTAGCGGGAGTTTGGATACGCAGTATTTT
CASSHISGSLDTQYF
>-|TRBJ2-7|TRBV5-1
TGCGCCAGCAGCTTGGCCCCTAGCACCTCTATCGGTGCCTTCTACGAGCAGTACTTC
CASSLAPSTSIGAFYEQYF
>-|TRBJ2-2|TRBV2
TGTGCCAGCAGTGAATCAGGGACCGGGGAGCTGTTTTTT
CASSESGTGELFF
>TRBD1|TRBJ2-5|TRBV10-3
TGTGCCATCAGCCGGACAGGGGGCCGGGGAGAGACCCAGTACTTC
CAISRTGGRGETQYF
>TRBD2|TRBJ2-3|TRBV7-2
TGTGCCAGCAGCGTAGGACTAGGTAACTCGCCTACGCAGTATTTT
CASSVGLGNSPTQYF
>-|TRBJ2-7|TRBV6-6
TGTGCCAGCAGTTCCCCGGGACAAGGGCCGTTCGAGCAGTACTTC
CASSSPGQGPFEQYF
>TRBD1|TRBJ2-7|TRBV28
TGTGCCAGCAGTTTTGGGTCAGGGGGTTACGAGCAGTACTTC
CASSFGSGGYEQYF
>TRBD2|TRBJ2-1|TRBV5-4
TGTGCCAGCAGCTTGCTAGCGGGAGGGCCTGGGGGCAATGAGCAGTTCTTC
CASSLLAGGPGGNEQFF
>TRBD1|TRBJ2-5|TRBV7-8
TGTGCCAGCAGCTTACGGATCGGGACAGGGGGCGAGGAGACCCAGTACTTC
CASSLRIGTGGEETQYF
>-|TRBJ2-5|TRBV2
TGTGCCAGCAGTGGTTCTAGAGAAGAGACCCAGTACTTC
CASSGSREETQYF
>TRBD2|TRBJ2-7|TRBV19
TGTGCCAGTAGTACGGGACTAGCGGGGAGCTACGAGCAGTACTTC
CASSTGLAGSYEQYF
>TRBD1|TRBJ2-7|TRBV10-2
TGCGCCAGCAGTGAGTCGCCGGGACAGGGATCCTACGAGCAGTACTTC
CASSESPGQGSYEQYF
>-|TRBJ2-7|TRBV28
TGTGCCAGCAGCTGGGCCCTTGAGCGGCCTTCCTACGAGCAGTACTTC
CASSWALERPSYEQYF
>-|TRBJ1-3|TRBV30
TGTGCCTGGAGTGTTCCAAGGGGAACTGGAAACACCATATATTTT
CAWSVPRGTGNTIYF
>-|TRBJ1-2|TRBV6-5
TGTGCCAGCAGTGCCAGGAATGGCTATGGCTACACCTTC
CASSARNGYGYTF
>-|TRBJ1-5|TRBV6-8
TGTGCCAGCAGTTTCGAAGGGGAGGTCGGTCAGCCCCAGCATTTT
CASSFEGEVGQPQHF
>TRBD1|TRBJ1-4|TRBV7-8
TGTGCCAGCAGGCCGAGCGGACAGGGTCGGGAAAAACTGTTTTTT
CASRPSGQGREKLFF
>TRBD1|TRBJ1-3|TRBV6-5
TGTGCCAGCAGTGGGACAGGGGACGGAAACACCATATATTTT
CASSGTGDGNTIYF
>-|TRBJ2-4|TRBV13
TGTGCCAGCAGCAATACCGGCGGGTTTGCCAAAAACATTCAGTACTTC
CASSNTGGFAKNIQYF
>TRBD2|TRBJ2-7|TRBV11-2
TGTGCCACCCGTCGAGAGTCGGGAGGTTCCTACGAGCAGTACTTC
CATRRESGGSYEQYF
>-|TRBJ2-1|TRBV27
TGTGCCAGCAGCGGACTGTCCAATGAGCAGTTCTTC
CASSGLSNEQFF
>TRBD2|TRBJ2-5|TRBV13
TGTGCCAGCAGCTTAGCTGGCGGGAGTGGAGAGACCCAGTACTTC
CASSLAGGSGETQYF
>TRBD2|TRBJ2-1|TRBV11-3
TGTGCCAGCAGCTTAGTAGCGGGAGTAGGCAATGAGCAGTTCTTC
CASSLVAGVGNEQFF
>TRBD1|TRBJ2-7|TRBV4-1
TGCGCCAGCAGCCAAGAAGAAGGGACAGCAGTCTACGAGCAGTACTTC
CASSQEEGTAVYEQYF
>-|TRBJ1-3|TRBV7-9
TGTGCCAGCAGCTTAGATCCGCCAGGGGCCTCTGGAAACACCATATATTTT
CASSLDPPGASGNTIYF
>-|TRBJ1-1|TRBV27
TGTGCCAGCAGTTCCGGACAGACCTTTAACACTGAAGCTTTCTTT
CASSSGQTFNTEAFF
>TRBD1|TRBJ1-1|TRBV7-9
TGTGCCAGCAGCCCCAGGGGGCCGGGCACTGAAGCTTTCTTT
CASSPRGPGTEAFF
>-|TRBJ1-1|TRBV19
TGTGCCAGTAGTTCCTACTTCCTGAACACTGAAGCTTTCTTT
CASSSYFLNTEAFF
>-|TRBJ2-1|TRBV5-1
TGCGCCAGCAGGGAGGGACCCGCTGGGAATGAGCAGTTCTTC
CASREGPAGNEQFF
>-|TRBJ2-5|TRBV9
TGTGCCAGCAGCGCTTCTTCGGCGGTTCAAGAGACCCAGTACTTC
CASSASSAVQETQYF
>TRBD2|TRBJ2-5|TRBV30
TGTGCCTGGAGTAACGGGGAGGGTGGGCAAGAGACCCAGTACTTC
CAWSNGEGGQETQYF
>-|TRBJ2-7|TRBV10-2
TGCGCCAGCAGTGAGCCCAGCGGCTCCTACGAGCAGTACTTC
CASSEPSGSYEQYF
>TRBD1|TRBJ2-2|TRBV7-9
TGTGCCAGCATTTTACAGGGGGCGACGACCGGGGAGCTGTTTTTT
CASILQGATTGELFF
>TRBD1|TRBJ1-5|TRBV7-2
TGTGCCAGCAGCACCCGGACAGGGGGCAATCAGCCCCAGCATTTT
CASSTRTGGNQPQHF
>-|TRBJ1-5|TRBV6-1
TGTGCCAGCAGTGAACTTAGTGGGGGGAATCAGCCCCAGCATTTT
CASSELSGGNQPQHF
>-|TRBJ2-2|TRBV5-4
TGTGCCAGCAGCTTGGCGATCGGGAGGAACACCGGGGAGCTGTTTTTT
CASSLAIGRNTGELFF
>-|TRBJ1-1|TRBV2
TGTGCCAGCAGTTACTATGGGGGGGGCACTGAAGCTTTCTTT
CASSYYGGGTEAFF
>TRBD2|TRBJ2-1|TRBV5-1
TGCGCCAGCAGCTTGGACGGGAGCGGGAGCTCCTACAATGAGCAGTTCTTC
CASSLDGSGSSYNEQFF
>-|TRBJ1-2|TRBV27
TGTGCCAGCAGAGACACTAAAAACAGGGTGGGTGGCTACACCTTC
CASRDTKNRVGGYTF
>TRBD1|TRBJ1-5|TRBV9
TGTGCCAGCAGCGTGGGACAGGGGGTAAGTCAGCCCCAGCATTTT
CASSVGQGVSQPQHF
>TRBD1|TRBJ2-2|TRBV10-1
TGCGCCAGCAGTCGACAGGGAAATACCGGGGAGCTGTTTTTT
CASSRQGNTGELFF
>-|TRBJ1-2|TRBV30
TGTGCCTGGAGTGTGCAGGGTCATGGCTACACCTTC
CAWSVQGHGYTF
>-|TRBJ1-3|TRBV7-6
TGTGCCAGCAGCACCCGGGACAACTCTGGAAACACCATATATTTT
CASSTRDNSGNTIYF
>TRBD1|TRBJ1-6|TRBV30
TGTGCCTGGAGGGTGACAGGGCCTATTAATTCACCCCTCCACTTT
CAWRVTGPINSPLHF
>TRBD2|TRBJ2-1|TRBV5-6
TGTGCCAGCAGCCGGAGAACTAGCGGGTTCTCCTACAATGAGCAGTTCTTC
CASSRRTSGFSYNEQFF
>TRBD2|TRBJ2-5|TRBV27
TGTGCCAGCAGCTTCGGGACTAGCGGGGAGACCCAGTACTTC
CASSFGTSGETQYF
>TRBD1|TRBJ2-2|TRBV4-3
TGCGCCAGCAGCCGGGACAGGATCACCGGGGAGCTGTTTTTT
CASSRDRITGELFF
>-|TRBJ2-3|TRBV6-1
TGTGCCAGCAGTGAAGCAGGGGGCACAGATACGCAGTATTTT
CASSEAGGTDTQYF
>-|TRBJ2-3|TRBV25-1
TGTGCCAGCAGTTTAGGAGCAGATACGCAGTATTTT
CASSLGADTQYF
>TRBD2|TRBJ2-1|TRBV29-1
TGCAGCGTTAAAATAGCGGGATTTTACAATGAGCAGTTCTTC
CSVKIAGFYNEQFF
>TRBD2|TRBJ2-7|TRBV7-9
TGTGCCAGCAGCTTAGCGGGAGGGGCTCGGGAGCAGTACTTC
CASSLAGGAREQYF
>-|TRBJ2-1|TRBV7-3
TGTGCCAGCAGCCGAAAGCTGCTGTCCCCAAAAGAAGCGGTATCGATGTCCAATGAGCAGTTCTTC
CASSRKLLSPKEAVSMSNEQFF
>TRBD1|TRBJ2-3|TRBV28
TGTGCCAGCAGTTTCCGGACAGGGTTCACAGATACGCAGTATTTT
CASSFRTGFTDTQYF
>TRBD1|TRBJ2-7|TRBV6-5
TGTGCCAGCAGACCAGGGGACAGGGGTATCTACGAGCAGTACTTC
CASRPGDRGIYEQYF